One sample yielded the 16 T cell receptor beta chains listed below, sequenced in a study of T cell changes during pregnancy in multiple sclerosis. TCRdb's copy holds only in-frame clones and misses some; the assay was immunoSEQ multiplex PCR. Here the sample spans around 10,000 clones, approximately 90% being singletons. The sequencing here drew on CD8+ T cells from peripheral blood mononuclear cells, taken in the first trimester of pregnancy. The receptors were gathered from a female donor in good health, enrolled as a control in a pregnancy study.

In DNA form, the CDR3 reads TGCGCCAGCAGCTTGGGGACTAGCGGGGGGCTTAATGACAATGAGCAGTTCTTC. Translated: CASSLGTSGGLNDNEQFF. The V call is TRBV4-3, the J call TRBJ2-1, with 15 bases that match TRBD2. The CDR3 sequence is 18 residues long. V lost 5 bases, J lost 5 bases, and 10 bases stayed unmatched. CDR1 and CDR2 (germline): LGHNA, YSLEER.

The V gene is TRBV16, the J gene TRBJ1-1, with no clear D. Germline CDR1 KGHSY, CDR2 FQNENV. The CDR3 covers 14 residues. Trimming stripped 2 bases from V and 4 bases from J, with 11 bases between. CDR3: CASSQRMGSTEAFF. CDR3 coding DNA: TGTGCCAGCAGCCAACGTATGGGGAGCACTGAAGCTTTCTTT.

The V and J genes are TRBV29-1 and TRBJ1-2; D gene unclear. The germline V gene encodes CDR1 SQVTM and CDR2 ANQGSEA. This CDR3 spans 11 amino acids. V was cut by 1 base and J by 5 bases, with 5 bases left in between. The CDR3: CSVEGEYGYTF. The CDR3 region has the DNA TGCAGCGTTGAAGGGGAGTATGGCTACACCTTC.

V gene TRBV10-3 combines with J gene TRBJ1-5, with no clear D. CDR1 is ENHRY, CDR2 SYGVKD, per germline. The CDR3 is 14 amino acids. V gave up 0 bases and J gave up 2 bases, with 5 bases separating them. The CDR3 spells CAISESPGNQPQHF. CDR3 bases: TGTGCCATCAGTGAGTCCCCCGGCAATCAGCCCCAGCATTTT.

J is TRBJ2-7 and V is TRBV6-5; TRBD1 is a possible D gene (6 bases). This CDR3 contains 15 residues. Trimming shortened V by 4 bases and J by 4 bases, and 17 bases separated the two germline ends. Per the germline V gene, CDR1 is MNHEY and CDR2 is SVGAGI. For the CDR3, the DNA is TGTGCCAGCAGTTCCCTTGGGACATCTAGATACGAGCAGTACTTC. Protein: CASSSLGTSRYEQYF.

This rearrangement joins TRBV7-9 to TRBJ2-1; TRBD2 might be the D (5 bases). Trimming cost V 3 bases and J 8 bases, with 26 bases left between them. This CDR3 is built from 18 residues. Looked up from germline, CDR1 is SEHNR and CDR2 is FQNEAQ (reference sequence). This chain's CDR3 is CASSFPRVGLPFGDEQFF. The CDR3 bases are TGTGCCAGCAGCTTCCCTAGGGTCGGACTCCCATTTGGCGATGAGCAGTTCTTC.

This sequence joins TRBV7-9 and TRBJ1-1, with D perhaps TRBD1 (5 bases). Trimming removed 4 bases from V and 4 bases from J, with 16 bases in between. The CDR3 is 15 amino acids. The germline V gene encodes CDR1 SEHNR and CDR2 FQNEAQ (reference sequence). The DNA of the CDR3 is TGTGCCAGCAGCTCAGTGGGGACTGGGGCCACTGAAGCTTTCTTT. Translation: CASSSVGTGATEAFF.

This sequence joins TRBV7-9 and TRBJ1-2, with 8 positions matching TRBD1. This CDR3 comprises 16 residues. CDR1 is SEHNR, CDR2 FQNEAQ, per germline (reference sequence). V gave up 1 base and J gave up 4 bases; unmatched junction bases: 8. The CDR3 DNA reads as TGTGCCAGCAGCTTAGGCATACAGGGGGTGCGCTATGGCTACACCTTC. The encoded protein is CASSLGIQGVRYGYTF. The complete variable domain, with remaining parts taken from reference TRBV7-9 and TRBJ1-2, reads DTGVSQNPRHKITKRGQNVTFRCDPISEHNRLYWYRQTLGQGPEFLTYFQNEAQLEKSRLLSDRFSAERPKGSFSTLEIQRTEQGDSAMYLCASSLGIQGVRYGYTFGSGTRLTVV.

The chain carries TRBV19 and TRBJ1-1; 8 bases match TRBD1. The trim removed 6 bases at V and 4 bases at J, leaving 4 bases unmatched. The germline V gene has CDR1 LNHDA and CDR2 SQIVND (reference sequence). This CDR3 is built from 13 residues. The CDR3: CASSDRGFTEAFF. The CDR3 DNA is TGTGCCAGTAGCGACAGGGGTTTCACTGAAGCTTTCTTT.

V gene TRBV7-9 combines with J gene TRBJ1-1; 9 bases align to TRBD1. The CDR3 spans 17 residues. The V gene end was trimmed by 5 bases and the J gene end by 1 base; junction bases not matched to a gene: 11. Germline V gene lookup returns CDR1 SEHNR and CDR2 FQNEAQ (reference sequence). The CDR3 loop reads CASSLPKGQGWNTEAFF. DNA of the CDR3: TGTGCCAGCAGCCTACCGAAGGGACAGGGATGGAACACTGAAGCTTTCTTT. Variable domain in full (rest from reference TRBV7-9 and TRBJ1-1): DTGVSQNPRHKITKRGQNVTFRCDPISEHNRLYWYRQTLGQGPEFLTYFQNEAQLEKSRLLSDRFSAERPKGSFSTLEIQRTEQGDSAMYLCASSLPKGQGWNTEAFFGQGTRLTVV.

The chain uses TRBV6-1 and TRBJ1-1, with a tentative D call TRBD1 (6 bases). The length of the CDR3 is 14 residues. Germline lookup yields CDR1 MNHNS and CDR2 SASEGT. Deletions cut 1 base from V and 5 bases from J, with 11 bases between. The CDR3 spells CASSEEGVRTEAFF. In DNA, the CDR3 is TGTGCCAGCAGTGAAGAGGGGGTGCGGACTGAAGCTTTCTTT.

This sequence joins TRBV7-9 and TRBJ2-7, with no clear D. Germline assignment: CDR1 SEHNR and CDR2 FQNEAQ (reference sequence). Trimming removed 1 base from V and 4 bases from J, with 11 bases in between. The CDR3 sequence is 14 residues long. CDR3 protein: CASSLEHHSYEQYF. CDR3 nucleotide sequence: TGTGCCAGCAGCTTAGAACACCATTCTTACGAGCAGTACTTC.

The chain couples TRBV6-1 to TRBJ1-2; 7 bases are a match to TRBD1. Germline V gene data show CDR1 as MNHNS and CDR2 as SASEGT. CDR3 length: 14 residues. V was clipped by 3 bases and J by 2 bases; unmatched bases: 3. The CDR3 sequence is CASSEVGQNYGYTF. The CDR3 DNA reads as TGTGCCAGCAGTGAGGTGGGACAGAACTATGGCTACACCTTC.

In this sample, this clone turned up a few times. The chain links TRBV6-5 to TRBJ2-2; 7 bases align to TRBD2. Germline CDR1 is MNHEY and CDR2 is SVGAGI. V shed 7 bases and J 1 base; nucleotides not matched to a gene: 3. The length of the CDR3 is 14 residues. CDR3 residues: CASTGRGNTGELFF. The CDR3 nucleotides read TGTGCCAGCACTGGGAGGGGGAACACCGGGGAGCTGTTTTTT.

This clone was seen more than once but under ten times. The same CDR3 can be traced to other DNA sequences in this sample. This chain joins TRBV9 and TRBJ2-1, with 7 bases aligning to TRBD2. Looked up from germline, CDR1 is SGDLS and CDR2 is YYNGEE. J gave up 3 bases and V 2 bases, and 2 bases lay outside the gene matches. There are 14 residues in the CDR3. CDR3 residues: CASSVSGDYNEQFF. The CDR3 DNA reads TGTGCCAGCAGCGTGAGCGGGGACTACAATGAGCAGTTCTTC. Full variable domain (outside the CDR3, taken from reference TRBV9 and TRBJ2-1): DSGVTQTPKHLITATGQRVTLRCSPRSGDLSVYWYQQSLDQGLQFLIQYYNGEERAKGNILERFSAQQFPDLHSELNLSSLELGDSALYFCASSVSGDYNEQFFGPGTRLTVL.

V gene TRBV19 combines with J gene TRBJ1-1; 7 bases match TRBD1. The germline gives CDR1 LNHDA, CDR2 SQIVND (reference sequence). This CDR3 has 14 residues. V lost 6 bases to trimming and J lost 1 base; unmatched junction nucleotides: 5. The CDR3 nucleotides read TGTGCCAGTAGAGAGACAGGGTGGAACACTGAAGCTTTCTTT. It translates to CASRETGWNTEAFF.